This T cell receptor beta chain was identified during a study of shared clonotypes between healthy human individuals. Deep was the level used in running the assay. The data were produced by immunoSEQ multiplex PCR, yet TCRdb's version contains in-frame clones alone and is incomplete. Of under 2,500,000 clones in the sample, approximately 94% are singletons; the top ten hold over 0.1%. General study points: An effect of sequencing depth on clonotype sharing among donors was expected. Generally, naive subsets (rather than memory subsets) showed larger estimated richness.

This clone was seen just once. Its antigen is unidentified. The V and J ends lost 6 bases and 1 base respectively, with 12 bases between them. From germline, CDR1 is SNHLY and CDR2 FYNNEI. The CDR3 runs 15 residues. Splitting the CD4+ cells yielded a CD45RA+ naive subset and a CD45RA-negative memory subset. The gene calls are TRBV2 and TRBJ2-2; D is perhaps TRBD2 (6 bases). The TCR sequence derives from a man between 18 and 29 years old in good health. The sequenced sample was naive CD4+ T cells sorted from blood. As to subset: CD45RA+ positively selected. The CDR3 here is CASRRDGLNTGELFF. The CDR3 DNA follows: TGTGCCAGCAGGCGGGACGGACTGAACACCGGGGAGCTGTTTTTT.